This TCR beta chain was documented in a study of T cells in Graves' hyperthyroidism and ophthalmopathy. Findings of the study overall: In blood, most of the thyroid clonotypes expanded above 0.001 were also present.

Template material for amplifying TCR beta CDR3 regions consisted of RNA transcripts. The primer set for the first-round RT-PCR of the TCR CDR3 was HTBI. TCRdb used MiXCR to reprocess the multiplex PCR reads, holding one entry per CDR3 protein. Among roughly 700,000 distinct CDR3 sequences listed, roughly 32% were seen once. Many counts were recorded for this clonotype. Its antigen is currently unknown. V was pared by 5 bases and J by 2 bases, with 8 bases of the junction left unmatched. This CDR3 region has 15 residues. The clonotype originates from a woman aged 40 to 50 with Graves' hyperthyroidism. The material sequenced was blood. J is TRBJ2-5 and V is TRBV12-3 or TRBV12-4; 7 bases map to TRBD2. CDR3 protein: CASSPLLAAQETQYF. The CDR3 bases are TGTGCCAGCAGTCCCCTCCTAGCGGCGCAAGAGACCCAGTACTTC.